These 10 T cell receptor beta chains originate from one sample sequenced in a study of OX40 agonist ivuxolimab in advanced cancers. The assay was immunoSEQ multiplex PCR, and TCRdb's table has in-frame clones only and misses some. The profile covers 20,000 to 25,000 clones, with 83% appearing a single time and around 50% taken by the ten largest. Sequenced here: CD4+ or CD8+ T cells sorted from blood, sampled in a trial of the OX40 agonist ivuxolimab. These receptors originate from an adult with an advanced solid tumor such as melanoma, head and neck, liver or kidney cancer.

In DNA form, the CDR3 reads TGTGCCAGCAGCTTGGCCCTCGCGGAGAACAATCAGCCCCAGCATTTT. Protein: CASSLALAENNQPQHF. The gene calls are TRBV5-6 and TRBJ1-5; no reliable D call. Looked up from germline, CDR1 is SGHDT and CDR2 is YYEEEE. The length of the CDR3 is 16 residues. Trimming removed 0 bases at V and 3 bases at J, with 13 bases between.

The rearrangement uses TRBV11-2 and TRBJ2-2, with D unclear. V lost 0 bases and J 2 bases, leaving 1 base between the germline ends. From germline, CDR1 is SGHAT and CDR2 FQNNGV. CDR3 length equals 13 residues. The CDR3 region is CASSLDNTGELFF. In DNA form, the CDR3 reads TGTGCCAGCAGCTTAGATAACACCGGGGAGCTGTTTTTT.

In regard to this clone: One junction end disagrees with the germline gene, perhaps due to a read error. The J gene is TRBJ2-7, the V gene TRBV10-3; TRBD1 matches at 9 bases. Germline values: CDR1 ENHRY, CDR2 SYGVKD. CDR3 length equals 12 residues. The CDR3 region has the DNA TGTGCCAGCAGTACAGGGGGCCACGAGCAGTACTTC. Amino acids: CASSTGGHEQYF.

The CDR3 DNA sequence: TGTGCCAGCAGTTCCAGTGGGCTCACAGATACGCAGTATTTT. As protein: CASSSSGLTDTQYF. V gene TRBV27 combines with J gene TRBJ2-3; D is ambiguous. V gave up 4 bases and J gave up 2 bases, with 10 bases separating them. The CDR3 is 14 amino acids. Germline V lookup: CDR1 MNHEY, CDR2 SMNVEV (reference sequence).

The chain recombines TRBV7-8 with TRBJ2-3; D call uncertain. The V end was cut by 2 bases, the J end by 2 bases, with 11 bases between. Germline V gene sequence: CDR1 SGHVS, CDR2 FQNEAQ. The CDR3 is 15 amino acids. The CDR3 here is CASSLYYSSTDTQYF. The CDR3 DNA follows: TGTGCCAGCAGCTTATATTACTCCTCCACAGATACGCAGTATTTT.

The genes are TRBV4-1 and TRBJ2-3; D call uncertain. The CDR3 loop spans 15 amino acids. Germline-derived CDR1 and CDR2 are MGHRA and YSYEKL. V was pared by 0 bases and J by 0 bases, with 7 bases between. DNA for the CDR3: TGCGCCAGCAGCCAAGAGGGCTCTAGCACAGATACGCAGTATTTT. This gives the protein CASSQEGSSTDTQYF.

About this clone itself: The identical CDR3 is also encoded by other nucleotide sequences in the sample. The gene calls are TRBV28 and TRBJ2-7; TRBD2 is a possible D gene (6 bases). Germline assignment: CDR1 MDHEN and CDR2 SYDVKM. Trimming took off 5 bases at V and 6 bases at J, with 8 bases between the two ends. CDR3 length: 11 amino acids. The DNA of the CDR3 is TGTGCCAGCAGTCTGGGGGGCGAGCAGTACTTC. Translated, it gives CASSLGGEQYF.

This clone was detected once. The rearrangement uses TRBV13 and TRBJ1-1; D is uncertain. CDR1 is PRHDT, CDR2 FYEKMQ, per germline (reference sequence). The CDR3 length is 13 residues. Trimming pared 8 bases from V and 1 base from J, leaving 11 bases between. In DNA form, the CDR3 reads TGTGCCAGCGGGAACACCCCGAACACTGAAGCTTTCTTT. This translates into CASGNTPNTEAFF.

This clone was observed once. The CDR3 region is CASSLTTGTVNEQYF. The CDR3 region has the DNA TGTGCCAGCAGCTTGACTACCGGGACAGTAAACGAGCAGTACTTC. J is TRBJ2-7 and V is TRBV5-6, with 7 bases identical to TRBD1. V shed 1 base and J 5 bases; nucleotides not matched to a gene: 9. Germline V gene lookup returns CDR1 SGHDT and CDR2 YYEEEE. CDR3 length: 15 amino acids.

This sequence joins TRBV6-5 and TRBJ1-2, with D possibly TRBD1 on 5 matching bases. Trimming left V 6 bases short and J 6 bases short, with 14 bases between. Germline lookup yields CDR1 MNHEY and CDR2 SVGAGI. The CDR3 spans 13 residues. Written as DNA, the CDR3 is TGTGCCAGCAGCCCTCTCACAGGTGATGGCTACACCTTC. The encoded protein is CASSPLTGDGYTF.